The 25 T cell receptor beta chains presented below share a single source sample, sequenced in a study of OX40 agonist ivuxolimab in advanced cancers. Sequencing was performed with immunoSEQ multiplex PCR; in TCRdb, only in-frame clones are kept and a portion is missing. The data show around 60,000 clones, roughly 80% seen once. This sample comprised CD4+ or CD8+ T cells sorted from blood, obtained in a trial of the OX40 agonist ivuxolimab. Receptors originate from an adult with an advanced solid tumor such as melanoma, head and neck, liver or kidney cancer.

The rearrangement joins TRBV19 to TRBJ2-3; D gene uncertain. V lost 3 bases, J lost 6 bases, and 7 bases lay in between. CDR1 is LNHDA and CDR2 is SQIVND in the germline V gene (reference sequence). This CDR3 is built from 12 residues. The DNA of the CDR3 is TGTGCCAGTAGTATGTTGGGGGATACGCAGTATTTT. The encoded protein is CASSMLGDTQYF.

The chain has TRBV5-8 and TRBJ2-5, with 8 bases identical to TRBD1. V trimming: 0 bases; J trimming: 3 bases; junction bases outside the gene matches: 7. The CDR3 loop spans 16 amino acids. Germline V gene sequence: CDR1 SGHTS, CDR2 YDEGEE. CDR3 amino acids: CASSLVPGQGEETQYF. The CDR3, as DNA: TGTGCCAGCAGCTTGGTACCCGGACAGGGAGAAGAGACCCAGTACTTC.

The chain carries TRBV11-1 and TRBJ2-1; 7 bases match TRBD2. The CDR3 has 16 amino acids. The trim removed 5 bases at V and 8 bases at J, leaving 15 bases unmatched. CDR1 is SGHAT and CDR2 is FQDESV in the germline V gene (reference sequence). In DNA form, the CDR3 reads TGTGCCAGCAGCCCCGGGGGGAGGGGCCTCTCGGATGAGCAGTTCTTC. Its protein is CASSPGGRGLSDEQFF.

This chain connects TRBV28 to TRBJ2-5; 10 nucleotides align to TRBD2. The DNA end lines up better with TRBJ2-7; the J call may be wrong. The CDR3 has 14 residues. The germline V gene encodes CDR1 MDHEN and CDR2 SYDVKM. In DNA, the CDR3 is TGTGCCGCAATCGCTAGCGGGGGAACCTACGAGCAGTACTTC. Its protein is CAAIASGGTYEQYF.

This clone appeared a few times. The chain carries TRBV18 and TRBJ2-5, with 8 bases matching TRBD2. The CDR3 contains 15 residues. Germline V gene data show CDR1 as KGHSH and CDR2 as LQKENI. With 6 bases clipped from V and 4 bases from J, the junction kept 10 bases outside the gene matches. The CDR3 sequence: CASSRAGDPGETQYF. CDR3 nucleotide sequence: TGTGCCAGCTCGCGAGCGGGGGACCCTGGAGAGACCCAGTACTTC. The full variable domain, completed using reference TRBV18 and TRBJ2-5, is NAGVMQNPRHLVRRRGQEARLRCSPMKGHSHVYWYRQLPEEGLKFMVYLQKENIIDESGMPKERFSAEFPKEGPSILRIQQVVRGDSAAYFCASSRAGDPGETQYFGPGTRLLVL.

This clone occurred a few times. V usage is TRBV30 and J usage is TRBJ2-2, with D unresolved. Trimming stripped 0 bases from V and 1 base from J, with 3 bases between. The CDR3 is made up of 13 amino acids. Germline CDR1 is GTSNPN and CDR2 is SVGIG (reference sequence). The CDR3 here is CAWSVLNTGELFF. CDR3 DNA: TGTGCCTGGAGTGTACTGAACACCGGGGAGCTGTTTTTT.

The chain combines TRBV15 with TRBJ2-5; D possibly corresponds to TRBD2 (5 bases). The CDR3 has 15 amino acids. The V and J ends lost 7 bases and 1 base respectively, with 16 bases between them. Germline values: CDR1 LNHNV, CDR2 YYDKDF (reference sequence). This CDR3 reads CATKPSGTFQETQYF. CDR3 in DNA: TGTGCCACCAAACCATCGGGAACCTTCCAAGAGACCCAGTACTTC.

This clone was seen only once. CDR3 in amino acids: CASSPGHGETQYF. The DNA for the CDR3 is TGTGCCAGCTCACCGGGACACGGGGAGACCCAGTACTTC. This sequence joins TRBV18 and TRBJ2-5; perhaps TRBD1 as D (6 bases). Trimming took off 3 bases at V and 5 bases at J, with 10 bases between the two ends. The CDR3 sequence is 13 residues long. Per the germline V gene, CDR1 is KGHSH and CDR2 is LQKENI.

CDR3 in DNA: TGTGCCAGCAGTTTATTGGCAGGGGGAGCTGGCTACACCTTC. Translating gives CASSLLAGGAGYTF. This sequence joins TRBV28 and TRBJ1-2, with TRBD1 matching 7 bases. This CDR3 contains 14 residues. Trimming took 1 base from V and 7 from J; bases not matched to a gene: 6. Germline V gene data show CDR1 as MDHEN and CDR2 as SYDVKM.

This chain uses TRBV18 with TRBJ1-6; D may be TRBD1 (6 bases). V was pared by 3 bases and J by 3 bases, with 12 bases between. This CDR3 has 16 amino acids. CDR1 and CDR2 from the germline V gene are KGHSH and LQKENI. The chain's CDR3 is CASSPIWTDYNSPLHF. Written as DNA, the CDR3 is TGTGCCAGCTCACCTATCTGGACAGACTATAATTCACCCCTCCACTTT.

Written as DNA, the CDR3 is TGCGCCAGCAGCTCATACACGACTAGCACAGATACGCAGTATTTT. Protein: CASSSYTTSTDTQYF. V is TRBV5-1 and J is TRBJ2-3, with unresolved D. V lost 3 bases and J 0 bases, leaving 11 bases between the germline ends. This CDR3 comprises 15 residues. The V gene's germline CDR1 is SGHRS and CDR2 YFSETQ. Complete variable domain (other parts from reference TRBV5-1 and TRBJ2-3): KAGVTQTPRYLIKTRGQQVTLSCSPISGHRSVSWYQQTPGQGLQFLFEYFSETQRNKGNFPGRFSGRQFSNSRSEMNVSTLELGDSALYLCASSSYTTSTDTQYFGPGTRLTVL.

This chain joins TRBV7-9 and TRBJ1-4; D may be TRBD1 (5 bases). Germline CDR1 and CDR2: SEHNR and FQNEAQ (reference sequence). V lost 4 bases and J 10 bases, leaving 13 bases between the germline ends. The CDR3 length is 13 residues. In DNA form, the CDR3 reads TGTGCCAGCAGCTCATCTACTGGGGGAAAACTGTTTTTT. Its translation is CASSSSTGGKLFF. The variable domain in full, with the rest retrieved from reference TRBV7-9 and TRBJ1-4, is DTGVSQNPRHKITKRGQNVTFRCDPISEHNRLYWYRQTLGQGPEFLTYFQNEAQLEKSRLLSDRFSAERPKGSFSTLEIQRTEQGDSAMYLCASSSSTGGKLFFGSGTQLSVL.

This clone was seen a few times. This sequence joins TRBV10-2 and TRBJ2-5; possible D gene TRBD2, 5 bases. With 0 bases removed from V and 7 bases from J, the gap between germline ends came to 12 bases. CDR1 WSHSY and CDR2 SAAADI come from the germline V gene. The length of the CDR3 is 14 residues. DNA for the CDR3: TGCGCCAGCAGTGAGTCCTTGCTTCGGGGGACCCAGTACTTC. It encodes CASSESLLRGTQYF.

The chain carries TRBV21-1 and TRBJ1-1. TRBV21-1 is an annotated pseudogene. This CDR3 has 16 residues. The CDR3 nucleotides are TGTGCCAGCAGCAAGAAGGGGGGCCAGCTAAACACTGAAGCTTTCTTT. Encoded protein: CASSKKGGQLNTEAFF.

V is TRBV5-6 and J is TRBJ1-5; possible D gene TRBD1, 6 bases. Trimming took 1 base from V and 6 from J, leaving 14 bases between them. Germline lookup yields CDR1 SGHDT and CDR2 YYEEEE. The CDR3 spans 15 residues. The CDR3 loop is CASSLRGASGQPQHF. The CDR3 bases are TGTGCCAGCAGCTTGCGGGGGGCGTCAGGTCAGCCCCAGCATTTT.

This clone has only one observation. This chain joins TRBV6-1 and TRBJ2-7; 8 bases agree with TRBD2. Germline V CDR1 and CDR2: MNHNS, SASEGT. CDR3 size: 14 residues. J gave up 5 bases and V 2 bases, and 5 bases lay outside the gene matches. CDR3: CASSESGGPHEQYF. CDR3 sequence (DNA): TGTGCCAGCAGTGAATCGGGGGGGCCCCACGAGCAGTACTTC.

The CDR3 region is CASSYGGVQETQYF. CDR3 nucleotide sequence: TGTGCCAGCAGTTACGGGGGAGTCCAAGAGACCCAGTACTTC. The chain uses TRBV6-5 and TRBJ2-5, with D perhaps assigned TRBD1 or TRBD2 (5 bases each). The CDR3 is 14 residues long. Germline V gene data show CDR1 as MNHEY and CDR2 as SVGAGI. V lost 2 bases and J 1 base, leaving 8 bases between the germline ends.

The chain couples TRBV2 to TRBJ1-4; tentative D call: TRBD1 (5 bases). Germline CDR1 SNHLY, CDR2 FYNNEI. This CDR3 has 14 amino acids. Trimming cost V 1 base and J 8 bases, with 11 bases left between them. CDR3 in DNA: TGTGCCAGCAGTGAAGTGGGGGAGGGGGAAAAACTGTTTTTT. Encoded protein: CASSEVGEGEKLFF.

The chain links TRBV4-2 to TRBJ1-4, with D uncertain. Trimming stripped 2 bases from V and 5 bases from J, with 0 bases between. The CDR3 has 11 residues. Per the germline V gene, CDR1 is LGHNA and CDR2 is YNFKEQ. This CDR3 reads CASSQNEKLFF. In DNA, the CDR3 is TGTGCCAGCAGCCAAAATGAAAAACTGTTTTTT.

The chain carries TRBV27 and TRBJ2-5; the match to TRBD1 covers 7 bases. V dropped 4 bases and J dropped 2; count of bases not matched to a gene: 1. This CDR3 is built from 13 residues. Germline assignment: CDR1 MNHEY and CDR2 SMNVEV (reference sequence). CDR3 in DNA: TGTGCCAGCAGTTACAGGGGACAAGAGACCCAGTACTTC. Its protein is CASSYRGQETQYF.

The chain carries TRBV28 and TRBJ1-1, with 8 nucleotides matching TRBD1. Germline values: CDR1 MDHEN, CDR2 SYDVKM. The CDR3 covers 18 residues. V was pared by 5 bases and J by 7 bases, with 21 bases of the junction left unmatched. The CDR3 sequence: CASSGFSGWQGALDEAFF. CDR3 DNA: TGTGCCAGCAGTGGGTTTTCGGGTTGGCAGGGGGCTCTGGATGAAGCTTTCTTT.

The chain is built from TRBV20-1 and TRBJ2-3, with D uncertain. With 6 bases removed from V and 6 bases from J, the gap between germline ends came to 7 bases. This CDR3 spans 10 amino acids. Germline values: CDR1 DFQATT, CDR2 SNEGSKA (reference sequence). The CDR3 bases are TGCAGTGCCAGCCAGGATACGCAGTATTTT. Its translation: CSASQDTQYF.

CDR3 residues: CASSGQGYLGYTF. In DNA, the CDR3 is TGTGCCAGCAGTGGGCAGGGTTATCTCGGCTACACCTTC. The chain combines TRBV28 with TRBJ1-2; weak D call: TRBD1 (5 bases). In germline, CDR1 is MDHEN, CDR2 SYDVKM. V was pared by 5 bases and J by 8 bases, with 15 bases between. The CDR3 consists of 13 residues.

The V gene is TRBV18, the J gene TRBJ2-6; D possibly matches TRBD1 or TRBD2 (5 bases each). V was cut by 2 bases and J by 0 bases, with 8 bases left in between. The CDR3 is 16 amino acids. The germline CDR1 and CDR2 sequences are KGHSH and LQKENI. The CDR3 bases are TGTGCCAGCTCACCAACTGGGGGCTCTGGGGCCAACGTCCTGACTTTC. It translates to CASSPTGGSGANVLTF.

This clone was seen only a few times. The chain recombines TRBV19 with TRBJ1-2; weak D call: TRBD1 (5 bases). The CDR3 contains 13 residues. V lost 11 bases and J lost 4, with 17 bases in between. The germline V gene encodes CDR1 LNHDA and CDR2 SQIVND (reference sequence). CDR3 residues: CAATRGGPYGYTF. The CDR3 DNA sequence: TGTGCCGCCACCCGGGGGGGTCCCTATGGCTACACCTTC. Combining the CDR3 with reference TRBV19 and TRBJ1-2 gives the whole variable domain DGGITQSPKYLFRKEGQNVTLSCEQNLNHDAMYWYRQDPGQGLRLIYYSQIVNDFQKGDIAEGYSVSREKKESFPLTVTSAQKNPTAFYLCAATRGGPYGYTFGSGTRLTVV.